These 18 T cell receptor beta chains share one sample of origin, sequenced in a study of T-cell reconstitution after alpha-beta-depleted transplantation in children. A TCRbeta library incorporating unique molecular identifiers was prepared. MiXCR was run by TCRdb on the PCR reads, yielding one entry per CDR3 protein. The sample contains some 600,000 distinct CDR3 sequences, 10% to 15% of which appear only once. The sequenced sample was PBMCs, mostly from graft donor cells, obtained 360 days after TCRalphabeta/CD19-depleted stem cell transplant. The source of these receptors is a male patient aged 10-17 years who had a stem cell transplant for acute myeloid leukemia, so the T cells may come from the graft donor.

The chain recombines TRBV9 with TRBJ2-1; the D gene could be TRBD1 or TRBD2 (5 bases each). The V gene lost 7 bases and the J gene lost 6 bases, with 20 bases spanning the gap. CDR1 and CDR2 (germline): SGDLS, YYNGEE. This CDR3 comprises 15 residues. The CDR3 loop reads CASSLPGPSSNEQFF. The CDR3, as DNA: TGTGCCAGCTCCCTACCGGGGCCAAGCTCCAATGAGCAGTTCTTC.

The chain combines TRBV28 with TRBJ1-1, with 9 positions matching TRBD1. V gave up 7 bases and J gave up 1 base; unmatched junction bases: 16. There are 18 residues in the CDR3. Germline V lookup: CDR1 MDHEN, CDR2 SYDVKM. DNA of the CDR3: TGTGCCAGCAAACCTCAACTCCCGGGACAGGGTTCGAACACTGAAGCTTTCTTT. Translation: CASKPQLPGQGSNTEAFF.

The chain recombines TRBV20-1 with TRBJ2-1; unclear D gene. CDR3 length: 15 amino acids. Germline-derived CDR1 and CDR2 are DFQATT and SNEGSKA (reference sequence). Trimming took 6 bases from V and 2 from J, leaving 17 bases between them. The CDR3 spells CSAVPQRVAYNEQFF. The CDR3 coding sequence is TGCAGTGCCGTCCCCCAACGGGTTGCCTACAATGAGCAGTTCTTC.

This clonotype was counted ten times or more. The rearrangement links TRBV27 to TRBJ2-6; D gene unclear. Looked up from germline, CDR1 is MNHEY and CDR2 is SMNVEV (reference sequence). Trimming stripped 1 base from V and 4 bases from J, with 11 bases between. The CDR3 runs to 16 residues. CDR3 protein: CASSLFIPSGANVLTF. The DNA of the CDR3 is TGTGCCAGCAGTTTATTTATTCCGTCGGGGGCCAACGTCCTGACTTTC.

This clonotype has just a few counts. CDR3 sequence (DNA): TGCAGCGTTGAAGTTGGGTCCTCTTCCGGGACCCAGTACTTC. Translated: CSVEVGSSSGTQYF. This sequence joins TRBV29-1 and TRBJ2-5; D remains unclear. The V gene's germline CDR1 is SQVTM and CDR2 ANQGSEA. V was shortened by 1 base and J by 7 bases, with 16 bases between the two germline ends. The CDR3 covers 14 residues.

This clonotype was observed many times. The chain recombines TRBV3-1 with TRBJ2-7; possible D gene TRBD1, 6 bases. Germline loops: CDR1 LGHDT, CDR2 YNNKEL (reference sequence). The CDR3 length is 14 residues. V was pared by 4 bases and J by 3 bases, with 13 bases between. The CDR3 protein is CASSPGQRYYEQYF. CDR3 bases: TGTGCCAGCAGCCCCGGACAGCGTTACTACGAGCAGTACTTC.

This clonotype has ten or more counts. V and J are TRBV5-1 and TRBJ2-1; 8 nucleotides match TRBD2. With V trimmed by 4 bases and J by 4 bases, 10 bases remained unmatched. Germline values: CDR1 SGHRS, CDR2 YFSETQ. This CDR3 has 16 residues. The CDR3 sequence is CASSPLPAGGYNEQFF. As DNA, the CDR3 is TGCGCCAGCAGCCCCCTCCCGGCGGGAGGTTACAATGAGCAGTTCTTC.

The chain has TRBV4-2 and TRBJ2-7, with D possibly being TRBD1 (6 bases). V gave up 0 bases and J gave up 3 bases, with 18 bases separating them. This CDR3 has 17 residues. Germline V gene lookup returns CDR1 LGHNA and CDR2 YNFKEQ. The CDR3 DNA is TGTGCCAGCAGCCAAGAATCCGGCCGCGGACAGATCTACGAGCAGTACTTC. It is translated as CASSQESGRGQIYEQYF.

This clonotype was seen only a few times. J is TRBJ2-7 and V is TRBV6-2 or TRBV6-3; 8 bases line up with TRBD2. CDR1 and CDR2 from the germline V gene are MNHEY and SVGEGT. CDR3 length equals 16 residues. The junction had 5 bases not matched to a gene; V was cut back by 1 base and J by 0 bases. The CDR3 here is CASSYYGGRSSYEQYF. The CDR3 coding sequence is TGTGCCAGCAGTTACTATGGCGGGAGGAGCTCCTACGAGCAGTACTTC.

The chain has TRBV25-1 and TRBJ2-1, with 15 bases lining up with TRBD2. This CDR3 has 17 residues. In germline, CDR1 is MGHDK, CDR2 SYGVNS. V lost 3 bases, J lost 6 bases, and 6 bases stayed unmatched. CDR3: CASSEDRGLAGGNEQFF. For the CDR3, the DNA is TGTGCCAGCAGTGAGGATAGGGGACTAGCGGGAGGCAATGAGCAGTTCTTC.

This clonotype was seen ten or more times. The chain combines TRBV29-1 with TRBJ2-1; D remains unclear. Trimming took 6 bases from V and 1 from J, leaving 7 bases between them. Germline lookup yields CDR1 SQVTM and CDR2 ANQGSEA. The CDR3 has 12 residues. CDR3 loop: CSVPRSYNEQFF. The CDR3 DNA is TGCAGCGTCCCCCGGTCCTACAATGAGCAGTTCTTC.

CDR3 protein: CSDLPGTGFNEQFF. The CDR3 DNA sequence: TGCAGTGACTTACCTGGGACAGGTTTCAATGAGCAGTTCTTC. This chain links TRBV20-1 with TRBJ2-1; 8 nucleotides match TRBD1. The CDR3 length is 14 residues. Germline loops: CDR1 DFQATT, CDR2 SNEGSKA (reference sequence). Germline trimming cut 7 bases from V and 6 bases from J; bases unmatched to any gene: 11.

The sample holds a few counts of this clonotype. The rearrangement uses TRBV4-3 and TRBJ1-1; D unclear. Per germline, CDR1 LGHNA and CDR2 YSLEER. The ends were cut back, 1 base at V and 4 bases at J, with 13 bases in the middle. This CDR3 is 15 amino acids long. This CDR3 reads CASSQGQVDLTEAFF. CDR3 sequence (DNA): TGCGCCAGCAGCCAAGGACAAGTAGACCTCACTGAAGCTTTCTTT.

In its sample, this clonotype was seen many times. The chain combines TRBV5-1 with TRBJ2-7; D ambiguous. Per germline, CDR1 SGHRS and CDR2 YFSETQ. With 0 bases removed from V and 5 bases from J, the gap between germline ends came to 9 bases. This CDR3 has 13 amino acids. Here the CDR3 reads CASSLAGPNEQYF. The CDR3 nucleotides are TGCGCCAGCAGCTTGGCTGGACCCAACGAGCAGTACTTC.

This sequence joins TRBV29-1 and TRBJ2-7; TRBD2 agrees at 9 bases. The germline CDR1 and CDR2 sequences are SQVTM and ANQGSEA. The ends lost 3 bases at V and 1 base at J; junction bases unmatched: 10. There are 16 residues in the CDR3. This chain's CDR3 is CSVEEYSGSSSYEQYF. CDR3 coding DNA: TGCAGCGTTGAGGAATATAGCGGGAGCTCTTCCTACGAGCAGTACTTC.

Points on this clonotype: The CDR3 does not end in the conserved phenylalanine or tryptophan, so this is likely a read error. This sequence joins TRBV2 and TRBJ2-1; D gene uncertain. Germline V lookup: CDR1 SNHLY, CDR2 FYNNEI. The CDR3 consists of 14 residues. Trimming removed 4 bases from V and 4 bases from J, with 11 bases in between. CDR3 coding DNA: TGTGCCAGCAGTGCATCTCCCGGGTACAATGAGCAGTTCGTC. Translated: CASSASPGYNEQFV.

The sample holds many counts of this clonotype. The V call is TRBV12-3 or TRBV12-4, the J call TRBJ2-5, with 14 bases fitting TRBD2. V trimming: 2 bases; J trimming: 5 bases; junction bases outside the gene matches: 10. The CDR3 extends over 18 amino acids. The CDR3 region is CASSLTGTSGRNGETQYF. The CDR3 bases are TGTGCCAGCAGTTTAACGGGGACTAGCGGGAGAAATGGGGAGACCCAGTACTTC.

The table lists this clonotype with a few counts. This chain connects TRBV6-2 or TRBV6-3 to TRBJ2-7, with D possibly being TRBD1 (5 bases). CDR1 and CDR2 (germline): MNHEY, SVGEGT. Trimming left V 4 bases short and J 4 bases short, with 11 bases between. This CDR3 region has 13 residues. The CDR3 DNA follows: TGTGCCAGCAGTTCACCGCAGGGATACGAGCAGTACTTC. Its translation is CASSSPQGYEQYF.